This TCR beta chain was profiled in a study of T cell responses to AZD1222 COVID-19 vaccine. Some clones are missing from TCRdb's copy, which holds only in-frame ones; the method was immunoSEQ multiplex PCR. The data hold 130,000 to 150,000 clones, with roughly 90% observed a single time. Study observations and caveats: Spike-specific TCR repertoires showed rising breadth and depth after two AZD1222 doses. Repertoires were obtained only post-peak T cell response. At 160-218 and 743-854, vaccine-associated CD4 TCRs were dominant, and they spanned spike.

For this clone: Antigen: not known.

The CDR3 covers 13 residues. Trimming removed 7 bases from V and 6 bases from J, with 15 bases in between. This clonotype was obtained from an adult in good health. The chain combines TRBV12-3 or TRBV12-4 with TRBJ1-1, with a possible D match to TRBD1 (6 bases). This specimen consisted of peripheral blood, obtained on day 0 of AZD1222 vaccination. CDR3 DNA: TGTGCCAGCAAAACACAGGGTACCGCTGAAGCTTTCTTT. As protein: CASKTQGTAEAFF.